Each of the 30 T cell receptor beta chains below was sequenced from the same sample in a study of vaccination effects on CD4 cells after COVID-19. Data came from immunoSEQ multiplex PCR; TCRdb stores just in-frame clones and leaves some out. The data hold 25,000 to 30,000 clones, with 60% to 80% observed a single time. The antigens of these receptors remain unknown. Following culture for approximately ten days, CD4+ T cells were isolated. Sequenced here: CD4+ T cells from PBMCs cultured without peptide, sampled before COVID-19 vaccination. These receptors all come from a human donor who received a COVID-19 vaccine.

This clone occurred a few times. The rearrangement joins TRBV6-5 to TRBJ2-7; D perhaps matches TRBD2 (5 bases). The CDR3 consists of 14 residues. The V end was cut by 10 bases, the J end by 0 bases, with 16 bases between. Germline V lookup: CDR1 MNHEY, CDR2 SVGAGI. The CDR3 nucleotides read TGTGCCACACACCCCCGGGAAGACTCCTACGAGCAGTACTTC. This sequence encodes CATHPREDSYEQYF.

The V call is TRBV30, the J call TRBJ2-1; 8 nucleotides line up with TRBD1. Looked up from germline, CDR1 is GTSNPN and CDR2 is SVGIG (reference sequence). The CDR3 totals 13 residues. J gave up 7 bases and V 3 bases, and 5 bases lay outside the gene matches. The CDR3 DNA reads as TGTGCCTGGAGGCTTCAGGGGGCGAATGAGCAGTTCTTC. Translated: CAWRLQGANEQFF.

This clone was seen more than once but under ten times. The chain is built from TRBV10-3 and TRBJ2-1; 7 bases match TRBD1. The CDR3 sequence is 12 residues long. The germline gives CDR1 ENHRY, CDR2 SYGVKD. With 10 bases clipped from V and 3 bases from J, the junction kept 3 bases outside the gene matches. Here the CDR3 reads CATWDSYNEQFF. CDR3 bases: TGTGCCACGTGGGACAGCTACAATGAGCAGTTCTTC.

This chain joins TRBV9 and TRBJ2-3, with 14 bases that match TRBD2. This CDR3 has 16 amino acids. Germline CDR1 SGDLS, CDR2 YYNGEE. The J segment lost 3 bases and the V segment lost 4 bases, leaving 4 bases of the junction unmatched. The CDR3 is CASSSGTSGRTDTQYF. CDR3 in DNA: TGTGCCAGCAGCTCCGGGACTAGCGGGAGAACAGATACGCAGTATTTT.

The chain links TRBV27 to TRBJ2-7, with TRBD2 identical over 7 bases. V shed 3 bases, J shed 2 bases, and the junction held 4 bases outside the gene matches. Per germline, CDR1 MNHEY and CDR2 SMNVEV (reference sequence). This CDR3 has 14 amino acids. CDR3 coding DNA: TGTGCCAGCAGTTTGGCTAGCGGTCCCTACGAGCAGTACTTC. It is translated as CASSLASGPYEQYF.

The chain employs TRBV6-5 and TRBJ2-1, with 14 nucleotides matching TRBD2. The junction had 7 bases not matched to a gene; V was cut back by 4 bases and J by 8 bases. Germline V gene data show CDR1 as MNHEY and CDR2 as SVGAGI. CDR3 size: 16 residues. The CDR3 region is CASSFSGTSGSDEQFF. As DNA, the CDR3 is TGTGCCAGCAGTTTTTCCGGGACTAGCGGGAGCGATGAGCAGTTCTTC.

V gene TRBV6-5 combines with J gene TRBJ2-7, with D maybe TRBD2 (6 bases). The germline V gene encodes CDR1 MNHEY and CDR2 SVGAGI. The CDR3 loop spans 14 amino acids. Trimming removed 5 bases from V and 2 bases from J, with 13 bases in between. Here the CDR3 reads CASSPGPGAYEQYF. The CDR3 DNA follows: TGTGCCAGCAGTCCCGGACCGGGAGCCTACGAGCAGTACTTC.

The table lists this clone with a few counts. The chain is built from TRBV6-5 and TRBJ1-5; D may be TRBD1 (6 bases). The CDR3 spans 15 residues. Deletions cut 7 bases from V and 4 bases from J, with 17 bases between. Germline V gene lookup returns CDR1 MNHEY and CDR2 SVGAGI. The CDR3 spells CASNSGAEFNQPQHF. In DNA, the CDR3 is TGTGCCAGCAATTCAGGGGCAGAATTTAATCAGCCCCAGCATTTT.

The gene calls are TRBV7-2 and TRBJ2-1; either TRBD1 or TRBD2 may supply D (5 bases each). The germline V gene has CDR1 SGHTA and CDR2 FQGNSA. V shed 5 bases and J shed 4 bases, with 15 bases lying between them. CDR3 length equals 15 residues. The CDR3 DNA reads TGTGCCAGCAGCGCACGGTGGGGCGGGTACAATGAGCAGTTCTTC. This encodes CASSARWGGYNEQFF.

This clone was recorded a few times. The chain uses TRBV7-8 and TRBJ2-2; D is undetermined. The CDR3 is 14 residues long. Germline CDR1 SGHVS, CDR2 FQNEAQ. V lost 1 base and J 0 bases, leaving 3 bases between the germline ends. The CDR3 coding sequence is TGTGCCAGCAGCTTAGTATCGAACACCGGGGAGCTGTTTTTT. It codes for CASSLVSNTGELFF.

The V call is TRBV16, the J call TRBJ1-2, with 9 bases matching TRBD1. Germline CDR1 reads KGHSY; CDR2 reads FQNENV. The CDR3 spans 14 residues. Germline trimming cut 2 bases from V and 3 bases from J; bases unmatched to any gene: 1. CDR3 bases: TGTGCCAGCAGCCAACGGACAGGGGACTATGGCTACACCTTC. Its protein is CASSQRTGDYGYTF.

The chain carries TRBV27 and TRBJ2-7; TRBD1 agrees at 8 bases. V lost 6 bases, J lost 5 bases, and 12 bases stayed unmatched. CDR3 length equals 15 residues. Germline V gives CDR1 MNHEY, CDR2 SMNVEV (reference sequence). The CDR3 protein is CASRPDRGAWDEQYF. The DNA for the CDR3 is TGTGCCAGCAGACCCGACAGGGGCGCTTGGGACGAGCAGTACTTC.

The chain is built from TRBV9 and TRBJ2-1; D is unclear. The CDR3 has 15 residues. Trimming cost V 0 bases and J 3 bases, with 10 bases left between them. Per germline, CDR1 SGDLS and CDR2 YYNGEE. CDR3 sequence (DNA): TGTGCCAGCAGCGTAGGAACGGTCGGCTACAATGAGCAGTTCTTC. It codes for CASSVGTVGYNEQFF. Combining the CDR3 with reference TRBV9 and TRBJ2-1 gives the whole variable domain DSGVTQTPKHLITATGQRVTLRCSPRSGDLSVYWYQQSLDQGLQFLIQYYNGEERAKGNILERFSAQQFPDLHSELNLSSLELGDSALYFCASSVGTVGYNEQFFGPGTRLTVL.

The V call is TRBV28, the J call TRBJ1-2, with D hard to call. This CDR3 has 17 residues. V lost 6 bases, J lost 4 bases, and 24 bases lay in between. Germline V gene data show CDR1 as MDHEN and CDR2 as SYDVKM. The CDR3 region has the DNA TGTGCCAGCAGCCTCCATTGGGCGGGATCGACGGGCTATGGCTACACCTTC. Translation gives CASSLHWAGSTGYGYTF.

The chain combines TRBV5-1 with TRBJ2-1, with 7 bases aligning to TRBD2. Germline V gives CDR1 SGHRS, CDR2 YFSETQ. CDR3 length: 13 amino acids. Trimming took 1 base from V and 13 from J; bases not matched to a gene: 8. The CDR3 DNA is TGCGCCAGCAGCTTGAAGGGAGGGAGGGGACAGTTCTTC. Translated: CASSLKGGRGQFF.

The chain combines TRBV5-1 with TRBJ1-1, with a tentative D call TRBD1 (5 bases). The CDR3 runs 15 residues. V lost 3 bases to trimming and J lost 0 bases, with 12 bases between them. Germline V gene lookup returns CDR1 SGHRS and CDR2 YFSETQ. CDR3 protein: CASSSGALVNTEAFF. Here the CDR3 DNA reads TGCGCCAGCAGCTCCGGGGCACTCGTGAACACTGAAGCTTTCTTT.

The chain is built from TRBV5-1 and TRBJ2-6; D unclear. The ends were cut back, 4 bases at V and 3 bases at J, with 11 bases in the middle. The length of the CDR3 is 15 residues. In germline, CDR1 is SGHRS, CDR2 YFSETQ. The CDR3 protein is CASSVNVVGANVLTF. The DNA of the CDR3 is TGCGCCAGCAGCGTAAACGTAGTTGGGGCCAACGTCCTGACTTTC. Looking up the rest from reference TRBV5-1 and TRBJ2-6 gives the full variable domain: KAGVTQTPRYLIKTRGQQVTLSCSPISGHRSVSWYQQTPGQGLQFLFEYFSETQRNKGNFPGRFSGRQFSNSRSEMNVSTLELGDSALYLCASSVNVVGANVLTFGAGSRLTVL.

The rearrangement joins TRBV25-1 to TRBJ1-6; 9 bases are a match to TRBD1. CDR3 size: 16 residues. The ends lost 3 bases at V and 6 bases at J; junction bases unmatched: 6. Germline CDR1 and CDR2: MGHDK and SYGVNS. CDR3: CASSDSPGQGNSPLHF. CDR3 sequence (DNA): TGTGCCAGCAGTGACAGCCCGGGACAGGGTAATTCACCCCTCCACTTT.

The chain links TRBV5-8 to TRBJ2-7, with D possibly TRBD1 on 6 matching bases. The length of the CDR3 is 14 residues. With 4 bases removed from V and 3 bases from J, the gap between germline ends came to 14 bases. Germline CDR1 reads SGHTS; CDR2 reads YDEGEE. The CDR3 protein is CASSLPRGNYEQYF. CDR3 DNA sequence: TGTGCCAGCAGCCTGCCCAGGGGTAACTACGAGCAGTACTTC.

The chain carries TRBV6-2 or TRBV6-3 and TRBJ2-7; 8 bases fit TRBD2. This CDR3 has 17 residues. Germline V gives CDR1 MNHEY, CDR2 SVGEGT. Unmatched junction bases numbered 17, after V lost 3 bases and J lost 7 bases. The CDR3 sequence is CASSYVVRGLVPREQYF. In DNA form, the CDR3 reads TGTGCCAGCAGTTATGTGGTCCGGGGACTAGTCCCTCGGGAGCAGTACTTC.

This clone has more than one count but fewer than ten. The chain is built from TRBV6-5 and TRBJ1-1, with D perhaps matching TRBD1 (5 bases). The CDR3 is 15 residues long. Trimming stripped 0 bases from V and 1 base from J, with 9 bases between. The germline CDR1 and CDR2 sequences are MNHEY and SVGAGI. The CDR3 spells CASSYSFQGNTEAFF. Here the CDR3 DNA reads TGTGCCAGCAGTTACTCGTTTCAGGGGAACACTGAAGCTTTCTTT.

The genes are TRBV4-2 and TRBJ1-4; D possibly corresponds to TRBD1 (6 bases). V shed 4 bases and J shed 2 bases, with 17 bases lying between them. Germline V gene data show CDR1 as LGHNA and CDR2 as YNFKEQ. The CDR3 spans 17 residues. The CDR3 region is CASSRKVTGITNEKLFF. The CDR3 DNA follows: TGTGCCAGCAGCCGGAAAGTTACAGGGATCACTAATGAAAAACTGTTTTTT.

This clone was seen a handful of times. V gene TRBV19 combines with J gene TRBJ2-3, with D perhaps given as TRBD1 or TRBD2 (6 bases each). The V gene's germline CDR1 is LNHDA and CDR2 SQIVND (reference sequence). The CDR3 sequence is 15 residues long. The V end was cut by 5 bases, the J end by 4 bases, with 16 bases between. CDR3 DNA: TGTGCCAGTAGTCTCAGGGGAGGATTGGCAGATACGCAGTATTTT. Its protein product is CASSLRGGLADTQYF.

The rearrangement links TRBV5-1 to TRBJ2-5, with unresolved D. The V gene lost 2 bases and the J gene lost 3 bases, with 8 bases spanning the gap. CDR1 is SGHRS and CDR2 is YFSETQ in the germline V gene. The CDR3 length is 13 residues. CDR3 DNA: TGCGCCAGCAGCTTTGACCGGAAAGAGACCCAGTACTTC. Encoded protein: CASSFDRKETQYF.

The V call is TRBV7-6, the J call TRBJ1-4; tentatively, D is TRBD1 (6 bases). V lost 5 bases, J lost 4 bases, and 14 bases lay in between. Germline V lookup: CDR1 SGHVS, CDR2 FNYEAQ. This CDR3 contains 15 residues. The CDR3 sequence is CASSIQEGVNEKLFF. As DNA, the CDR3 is TGTGCCAGCAGCATCCAGGAGGGGGTTAATGAAAAACTGTTTTTT.

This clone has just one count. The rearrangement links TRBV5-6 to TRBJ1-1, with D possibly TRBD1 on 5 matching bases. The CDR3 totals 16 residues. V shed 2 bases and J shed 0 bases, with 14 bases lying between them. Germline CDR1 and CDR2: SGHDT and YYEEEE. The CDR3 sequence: CASSLGDGGLNTEAFF. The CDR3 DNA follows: TGTGCCAGCAGCTTAGGGGACGGAGGATTGAACACTGAAGCTTTCTTT.

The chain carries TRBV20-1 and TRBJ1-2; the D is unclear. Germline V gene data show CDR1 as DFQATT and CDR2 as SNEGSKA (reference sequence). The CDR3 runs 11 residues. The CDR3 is CRAEDNYGYTF. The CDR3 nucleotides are TGCAGGGCAGAGGATAACTATGGCTACACCTTC.

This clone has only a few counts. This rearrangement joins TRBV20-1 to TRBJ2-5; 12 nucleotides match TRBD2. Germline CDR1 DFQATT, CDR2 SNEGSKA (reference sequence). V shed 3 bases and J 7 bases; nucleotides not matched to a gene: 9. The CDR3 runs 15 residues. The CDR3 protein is CSASDTSGGPRTQYF. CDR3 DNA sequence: TGCAGTGCTAGTGATACTAGCGGGGGGCCTAGGACCCAGTACTTC.

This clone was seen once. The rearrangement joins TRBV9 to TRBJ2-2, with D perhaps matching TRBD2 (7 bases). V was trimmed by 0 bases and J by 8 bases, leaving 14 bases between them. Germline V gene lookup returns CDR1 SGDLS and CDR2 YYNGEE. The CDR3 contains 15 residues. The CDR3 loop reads CASSVGGGAIGELFF. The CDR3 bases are TGTGCCAGCAGCGTAGGAGGGGGGGCTATTGGGGAGCTGTTTTTT.

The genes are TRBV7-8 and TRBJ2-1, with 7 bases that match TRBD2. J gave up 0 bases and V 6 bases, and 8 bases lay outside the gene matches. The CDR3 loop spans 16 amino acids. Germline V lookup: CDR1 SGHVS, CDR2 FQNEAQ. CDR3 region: CASSYSGRSSYNEQFF. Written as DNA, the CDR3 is TGTGCCAGCAGTTATAGCGGGCGAAGCTCCTACAATGAGCAGTTCTTC.